The 8 T cell receptor beta chains listed next were all sequenced from one sample in a study of OX40 agonist ivuxolimab in advanced cancers. Profiled with immunoSEQ multiplex PCR; TCRdb holds only in-frame clones, not every one. The data contain under 75,000 clones, around 90% of them singletons. Sequencing was performed on CD4+ or CD8+ T cells sorted from blood, taken in a trial of the OX40 agonist ivuxolimab. Receptors originate from an adult with an advanced solid tumor such as melanoma, head and neck, liver or kidney cancer.

In this sample, this clone turned up once. The chain is built from TRBV28 and TRBJ2-1, with D perhaps assigned TRBD1 or TRBD2 (5 bases each). This CDR3 is 16 amino acids long. Between the trimmed V and J ends, which lost 3 bases and 1 base, there was a span of 13 bases. Per the germline V gene, CDR1 is MDHEN and CDR2 is SYDVKM. In DNA, the CDR3 is TGTGCCAGCAGTTTCGGGGCCACCGGTTCCTACAATGAGCAGTTCTTC. Protein product: CASSFGATGSYNEQFF.

This chain connects TRBV14 to TRBJ2-7; no clear D. V dropped 5 bases and J dropped 6 bases, with 14 bases sitting between them. CDR1 is SGHDN and CDR2 is FVKESK in the germline V gene. This CDR3 has 13 residues. The CDR3 region is CASSGPPRREQYF. The CDR3 region has the DNA TGTGCCAGCAGCGGGCCCCCTCGGCGCGAGCAGTACTTC.

This chain links TRBV2 with TRBJ2-1, with TRBD2 matching 12 bases. There are 13 residues in the CDR3. In germline, CDR1 is SNHLY, CDR2 FYNNEI. V was pared by 9 bases and J by 5 bases, with 2 bases of the junction left unmatched. The CDR3 DNA sequence: TGTGCCAGGAGGACTAGCGGGAACAATGAGCAGTTCTTC. It codes for CARRTSGNNEQFF.

The V gene is TRBV9, the J gene TRBJ2-3; TRBD2 might be the D (5 bases). Germline V gene lookup returns CDR1 SGDLS and CDR2 YYNGEE. Trimming took off 0 bases at V and 4 bases at J, with 9 bases between the two ends. This CDR3 spans 14 amino acids. The CDR3 sequence is CASSVGAGPDTQYF. The CDR3 bases are TGTGCCAGCAGCGTAGGCGCGGGCCCAGATACGCAGTATTTT. The full variable domain, completed using reference TRBV9 and TRBJ2-3, is DSGVTQTPKHLITATGQRVTLRCSPRSGDLSVYWYQQSLDQGLQFLIQYYNGEERAKGNILERFSAQQFPDLHSELNLSSLELGDSALYFCASSVGAGPDTQYFGPGTRLTVL.

CDR3 coding DNA: TGTGCCAGCAGTTCAGGGCGAGCGCGGGTATGGGAGACCCAGTACTTC. Its translation is CASSSGRARVWETQYF. The rearrangement links TRBV28 to TRBJ2-5, with D perhaps matching TRBD1 or TRBD2 (5 bases each). The germline CDR1 and CDR2 sequences are MDHEN and SYDVKM. V lost 4 bases and J lost 5, with 20 bases in between. The CDR3 loop spans 16 amino acids.

The CDR3 reads CASSYSSEGAYEQYF. CDR3 coding DNA: TGTGCCAGCAGTTACTCGTCCGAGGGAGCCTACGAGCAGTACTTC. The gene calls are TRBV6-5 and TRBJ2-7, with D possibly matching TRBD2 (5 bases). The CDR3 length is 15 residues. Trimming removed 0 bases at V and 2 bases at J, with 11 bases between. Germline lookup yields CDR1 MNHEY and CDR2 SVGAGI.

This chain uses TRBV9 with TRBJ2-5; D possibly corresponds to TRBD1 (5 bases). From germline, CDR1 is SGDLS and CDR2 YYNGEE. The CDR3 extends over 15 amino acids. Trimming pared 4 bases from V and 2 bases from J, leaving 15 bases between. The CDR3 region is CASSPAARGQETQYF. The CDR3 DNA reads TGTGCCAGCAGCCCCGCGGCTAGGGGACAAGAGACCCAGTACTTC. The full variable domain, rest sourced from reference TRBV9 and TRBJ2-5, is DSGVTQTPKHLITATGQRVTLRCSPRSGDLSVYWYQQSLDQGLQFLIQYYNGEERAKGNILERFSAQQFPDLHSELNLSSLELGDSALYFCASSPAARGQETQYFGPGTRLLVL.

V usage is TRBV10-2 and J usage is TRBJ2-1, with D possibly matching TRBD2 (6 bases). The V gene lost 5 bases and the J gene lost 6 bases, with 11 bases spanning the gap. Germline assignment: CDR1 WSHSY and CDR2 SAAADI. The CDR3 contains 13 residues. The chain's CDR3 is CASSIQGGNEQFF. The CDR3 DNA follows: TGCGCCAGCAGTATCCAGGGAGGCAATGAGCAGTTCTTC.